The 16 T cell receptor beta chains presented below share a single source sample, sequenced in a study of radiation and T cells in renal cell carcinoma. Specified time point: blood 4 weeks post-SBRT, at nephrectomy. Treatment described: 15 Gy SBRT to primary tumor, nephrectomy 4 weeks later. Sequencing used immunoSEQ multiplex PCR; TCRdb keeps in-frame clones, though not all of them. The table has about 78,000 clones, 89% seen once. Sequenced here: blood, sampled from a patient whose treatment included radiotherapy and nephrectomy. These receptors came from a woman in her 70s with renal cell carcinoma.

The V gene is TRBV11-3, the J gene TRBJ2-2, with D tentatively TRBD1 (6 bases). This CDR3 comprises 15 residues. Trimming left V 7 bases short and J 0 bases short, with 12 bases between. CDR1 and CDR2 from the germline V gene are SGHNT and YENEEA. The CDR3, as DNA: TGTGCCAGCAACCCGGACAGCTCGAACACCGGGGAGCTGTTTTTT. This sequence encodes CASNPDSSNTGELFF. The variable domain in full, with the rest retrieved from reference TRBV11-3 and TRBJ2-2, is EAGVVQSPRYKIIEKKQPVAFWCNPISGHNTLYWYLQNLGQGPELLIRYENEEAVDDSQLPKDRFSAERLKGVDSTLKIQPAELGDSAVYLCASNPDSSNTGELFFGEGSRLTVL.

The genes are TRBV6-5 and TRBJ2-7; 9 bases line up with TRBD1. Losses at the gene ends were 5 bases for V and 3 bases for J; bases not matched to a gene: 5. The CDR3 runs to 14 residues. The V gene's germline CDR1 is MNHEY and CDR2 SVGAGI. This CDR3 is CASSRDRVSYEQYF. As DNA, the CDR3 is TGTGCCAGCAGTCGGGACAGGGTAAGCTACGAGCAGTACTTC.

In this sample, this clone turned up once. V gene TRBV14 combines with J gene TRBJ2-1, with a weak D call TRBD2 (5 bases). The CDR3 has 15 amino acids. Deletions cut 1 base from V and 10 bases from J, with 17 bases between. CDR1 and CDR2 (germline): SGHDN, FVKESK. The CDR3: CASSQAGGSVREQFF. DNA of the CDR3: TGTGCCAGCAGCCAAGCGGGTGGTAGCGTGCGGGAGCAGTTCTTC.

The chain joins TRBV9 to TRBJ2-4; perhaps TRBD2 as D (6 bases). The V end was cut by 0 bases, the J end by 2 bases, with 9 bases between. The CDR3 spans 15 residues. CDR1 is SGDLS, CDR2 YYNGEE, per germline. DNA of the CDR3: TGTGCCAGCAGCGTAGCGGGGGAGCCCAAAAACATTCAGTACTTC. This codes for CASSVAGEPKNIQYF.

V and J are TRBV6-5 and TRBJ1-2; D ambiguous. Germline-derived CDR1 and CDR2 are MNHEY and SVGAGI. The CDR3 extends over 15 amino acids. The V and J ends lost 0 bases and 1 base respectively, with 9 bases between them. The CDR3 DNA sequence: TGTGCCAGCAGTTACTCGAGGGCCCGTAACTATGGCTACACCTTC. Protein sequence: CASSYSRARNYGYTF.

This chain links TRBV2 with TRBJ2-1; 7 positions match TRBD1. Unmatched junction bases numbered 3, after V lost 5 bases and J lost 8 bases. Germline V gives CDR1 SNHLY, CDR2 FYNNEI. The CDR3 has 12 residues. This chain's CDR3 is CASSPTGDEQFF. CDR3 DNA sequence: TGTGCCAGCAGTCCCACAGGGGATGAGCAGTTCTTC.

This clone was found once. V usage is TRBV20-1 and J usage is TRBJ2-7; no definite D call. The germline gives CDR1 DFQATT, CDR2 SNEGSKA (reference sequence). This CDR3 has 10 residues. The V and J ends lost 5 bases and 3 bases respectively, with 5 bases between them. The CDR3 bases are TGCAGTGCTCGAAGCTACGAGCAGTACTTC. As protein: CSARSYEQYF.

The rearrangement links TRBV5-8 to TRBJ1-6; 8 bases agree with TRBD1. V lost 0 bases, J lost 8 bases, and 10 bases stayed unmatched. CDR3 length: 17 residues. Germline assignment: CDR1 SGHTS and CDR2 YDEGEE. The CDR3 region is CASSLVFGTGGDSPLHF. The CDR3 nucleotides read TGTGCCAGCAGCTTGGTTTTCGGTACAGGGGGGGATTCACCCCTCCACTTT.

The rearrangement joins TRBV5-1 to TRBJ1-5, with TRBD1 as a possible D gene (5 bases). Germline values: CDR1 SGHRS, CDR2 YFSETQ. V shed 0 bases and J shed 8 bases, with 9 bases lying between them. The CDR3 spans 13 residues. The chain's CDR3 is CASSLEGLEPQHF. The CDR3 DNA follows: TGCGCCAGCAGCTTGGAGGGGTTGGAGCCCCAGCATTTT.

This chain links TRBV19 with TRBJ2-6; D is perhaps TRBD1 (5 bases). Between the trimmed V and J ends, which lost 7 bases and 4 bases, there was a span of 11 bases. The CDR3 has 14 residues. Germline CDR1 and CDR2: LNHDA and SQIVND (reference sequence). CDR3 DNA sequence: TGTGCCAGTACAGCAGGGTCCGGGGCCAACGTCCTGACTTTC. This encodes CASTAGSGANVLTF.

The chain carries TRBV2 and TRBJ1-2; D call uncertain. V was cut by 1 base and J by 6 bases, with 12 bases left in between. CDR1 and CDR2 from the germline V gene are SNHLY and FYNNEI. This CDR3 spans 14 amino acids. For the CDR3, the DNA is TGTGCCAGCAGTGAAGAACAGCTCTCCAATGGCTACACCTTC. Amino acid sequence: CASSEEQLSNGYTF.

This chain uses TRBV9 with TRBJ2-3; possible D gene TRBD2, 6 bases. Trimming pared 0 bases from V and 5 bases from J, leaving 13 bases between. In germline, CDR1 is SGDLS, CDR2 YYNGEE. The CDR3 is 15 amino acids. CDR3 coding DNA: TGTGCCAGCAGCGTAGGACCTGGGGAGGTAGATACGCAGTATTTT. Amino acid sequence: CASSVGPGEVDTQYF.

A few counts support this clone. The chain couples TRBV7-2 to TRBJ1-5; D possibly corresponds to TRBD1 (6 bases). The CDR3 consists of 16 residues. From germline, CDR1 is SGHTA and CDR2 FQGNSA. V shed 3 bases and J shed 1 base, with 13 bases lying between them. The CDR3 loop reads CASSLYGGWSNQPQHF. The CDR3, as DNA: TGTGCCAGCAGCTTGTATGGGGGCTGGAGCAATCAGCCCCAGCATTTT. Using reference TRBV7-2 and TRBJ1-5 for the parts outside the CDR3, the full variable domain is GAGVSQSPSNKVTEKGKDVELRCDPISGHTALYWYRQSLGQGLEFLIYFQGNSAPDKSGLPSDRFSAERTGGSVSTLTIQRTQQEDSAVYLCASSLYGGWSNQPQHFGDGTRLSIL.

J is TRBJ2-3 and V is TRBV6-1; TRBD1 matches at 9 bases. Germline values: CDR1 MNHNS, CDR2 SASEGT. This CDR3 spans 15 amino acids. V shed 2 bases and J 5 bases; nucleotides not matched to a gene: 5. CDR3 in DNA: TGTGCCAGCAGTGAAATCGGACAGGGGTTAGATACGCAGTATTTT. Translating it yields CASSEIGQGLDTQYF.

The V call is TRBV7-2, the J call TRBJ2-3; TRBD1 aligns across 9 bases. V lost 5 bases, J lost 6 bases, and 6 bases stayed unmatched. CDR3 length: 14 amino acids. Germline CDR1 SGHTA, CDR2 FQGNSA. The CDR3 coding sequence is TGTGCCAGCAGCCTCCCCGGACAGGGGGATACGCAGTATTTT. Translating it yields CASSLPGQGDTQYF.

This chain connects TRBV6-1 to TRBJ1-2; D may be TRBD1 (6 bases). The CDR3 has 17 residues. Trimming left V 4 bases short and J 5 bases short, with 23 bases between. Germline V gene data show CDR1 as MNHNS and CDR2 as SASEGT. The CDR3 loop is CASSGRGAIIQSYGYTF. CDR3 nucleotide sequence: TGTGCCAGCAGTGGACGGGGGGCGATAATCCAAAGTTATGGCTACACCTTC.